A single T cell receptor (beta chain) is shown here with its context. Its antigen is still unknown. Base quality data are lacking; no much larger clone is found one base away. From its cysteine to its phenylalanine, the CDR3 spans 15 amino acids. The only DNA kept is the CDR3, 45 bases in frame from the first base. For this chain, trimming is 3 bases at the V end and 8 bases at the J end, and the number of junction bases without a gene match is 10. As encoded in the germline V gene (reference sequence), CDR1 is DFQATT while CDR2 is SNEGSKA. These data are taken from a study of blood T cell repertoires in COVID-19 (dated by TCRdb to 2019 to 2021). In terms of the full investigation: Samples from collaborators originated in the United States, Italy and Spain and spanned both the acute and convalescent phases of COVID-19. The dataset comprised deeply sampled blood TCRbeta repertoires from subjects exposed to, actively infected with, or recovered from COVID-19. The material from the prospective study consisted of cDNA or gDNA derived from T cells, B-cell-depleted T cells, or PBMCs. The repertoires were released in a freely available public database meant as a resource for research on the immune response to SARS-CoV-2. Where available, HLA class I and class II types were obtained from metadata supplied by the sample provider rather than from assay-based typing. The sample metadata nearly always contained a de-identified subject ID, COVID-19 status, age in years and sex. The samples were drawn from two sources: the first 160 participants of the ongoing ImmuneRACE study, and over 1,000 subjects contributed by 6 global collaborators. The paper as a whole reports these results and caveats: Clinical and demographic metadata were provided uncurated, with the amount varying by source and participant.

Each collaborating institution followed its own protocols to collect whole blood in K2EDTA tubes. For TCRbeta analysis, collaborators shipped samples in one of three forms: frozen whole blood, isolated PBMCs, or DNA extracted from either of those sample types. TCRbeta CDR3 regions were amplified from genomic DNA using the immunoSEQ Assay, a bias-controlled multiplex PCR. Per the authors' processing: Nucleated cell counts per sample were estimated from amplification of reference gene primers within the assay. To quantify the absolute abundance of each unique TCRbeta CDR3 rearrangement, sequence reads were collapsed and filtered. For each sample, productive Simpson clonality was calculated as the square root of Simpson's diversity index across productive rearrangements. The table was pulled from immuneACCESS by TCRdb, which kept in-frame rearrangements only. Such tables lose some clones; where checked, under half of the loss comes from unresolved V genes, and the rest has no known cause. The DNA gave D and trimming, while V, J and clone size come from that table. The sample table contains over 150,000 clones; only one count was recorded for around nine tenths of them. Clones ranked in the top ten supply 0.95% to 1.3% of the sample.

The chain is assembled from TRBV20-1 and TRBJ2-2; TRBD2 lines up with 9 middle nucleotides. The material sequenced was peripheral blood. The clonotype originates from a man aged 25-45 years with acute or convalescent COVID-19. The CDR3: CSASQPSGMSGELFF. DNA sequence: TGCAGTGCTAGTCAACCTAGCGGGATGTCGGGGGAGCTGTTTTTT.